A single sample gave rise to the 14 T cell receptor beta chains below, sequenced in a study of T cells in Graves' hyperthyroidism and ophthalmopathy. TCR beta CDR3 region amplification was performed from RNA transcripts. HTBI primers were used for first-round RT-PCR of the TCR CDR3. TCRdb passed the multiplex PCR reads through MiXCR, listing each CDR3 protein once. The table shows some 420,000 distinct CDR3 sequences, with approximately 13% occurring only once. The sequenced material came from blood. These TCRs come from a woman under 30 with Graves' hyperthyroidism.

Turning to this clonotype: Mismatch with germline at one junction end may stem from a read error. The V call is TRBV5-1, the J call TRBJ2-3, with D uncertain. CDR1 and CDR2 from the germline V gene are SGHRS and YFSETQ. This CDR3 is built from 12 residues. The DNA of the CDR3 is TGCGCCAGCAGCCTCAGCGCAGATATGCAGTATTTT. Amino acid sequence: CASSLSADMQYF.

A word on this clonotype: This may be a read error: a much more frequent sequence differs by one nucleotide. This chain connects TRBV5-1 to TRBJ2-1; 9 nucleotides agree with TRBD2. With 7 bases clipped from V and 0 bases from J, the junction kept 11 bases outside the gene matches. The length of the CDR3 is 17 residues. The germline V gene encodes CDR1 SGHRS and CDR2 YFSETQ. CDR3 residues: CASGSLAGRGSYNEQFF. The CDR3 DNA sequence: TGCGCCAGCGGCTCCCTAGCGGGACGGGGCTCCTACAATGAGCAGTTCTTC.

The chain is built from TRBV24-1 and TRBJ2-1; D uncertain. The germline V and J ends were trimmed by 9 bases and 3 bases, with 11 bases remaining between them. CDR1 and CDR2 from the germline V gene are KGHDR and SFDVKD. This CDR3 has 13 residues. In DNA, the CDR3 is TGTGCCACCGGCGCGGTCGACTACAATGAGCAGTTCTTC. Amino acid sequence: CATGAVDYNEQFF.

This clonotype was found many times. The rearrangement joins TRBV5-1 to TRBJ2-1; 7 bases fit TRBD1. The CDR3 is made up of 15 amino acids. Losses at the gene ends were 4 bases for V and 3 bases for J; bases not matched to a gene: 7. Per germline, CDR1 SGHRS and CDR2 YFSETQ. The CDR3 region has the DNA TGCGCCAGCAGCGTCGGGACAGAATACTACAATGAGCAGTTCTTC. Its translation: CASSVGTEYYNEQFF.

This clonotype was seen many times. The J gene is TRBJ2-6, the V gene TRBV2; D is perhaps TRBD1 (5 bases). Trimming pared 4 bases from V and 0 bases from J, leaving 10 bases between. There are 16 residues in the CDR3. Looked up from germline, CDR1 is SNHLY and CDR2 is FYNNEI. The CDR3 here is CASSGQGNSGANVLTF. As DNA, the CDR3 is TGTGCCAGCAGTGGTCAGGGCAACTCTGGGGCCAACGTCCTGACTTTC.

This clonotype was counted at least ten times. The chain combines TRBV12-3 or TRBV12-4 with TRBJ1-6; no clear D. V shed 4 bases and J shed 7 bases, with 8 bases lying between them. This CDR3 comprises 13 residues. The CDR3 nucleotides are TGTGCCAGCAGTTCCTCAGAAAATTCACCCCTCCACTTT. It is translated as CASSSSENSPLHF.

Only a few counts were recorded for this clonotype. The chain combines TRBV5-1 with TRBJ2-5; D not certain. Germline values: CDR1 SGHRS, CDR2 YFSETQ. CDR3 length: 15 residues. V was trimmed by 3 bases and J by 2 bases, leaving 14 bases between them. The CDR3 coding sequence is TGCGCCAGCAGCTCGGCATTTTATCTTCAAGAGACCCAGTACTTC. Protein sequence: CASSSAFYLQETQYF.

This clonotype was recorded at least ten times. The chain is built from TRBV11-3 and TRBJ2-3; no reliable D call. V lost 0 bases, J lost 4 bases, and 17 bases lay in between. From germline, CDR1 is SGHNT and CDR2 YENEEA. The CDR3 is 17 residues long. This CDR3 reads CASSLDRAAVGADTQYF. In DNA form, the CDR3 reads TGTGCCAGCAGCTTAGATCGTGCGGCGGTCGGCGCAGATACGCAGTATTTT.

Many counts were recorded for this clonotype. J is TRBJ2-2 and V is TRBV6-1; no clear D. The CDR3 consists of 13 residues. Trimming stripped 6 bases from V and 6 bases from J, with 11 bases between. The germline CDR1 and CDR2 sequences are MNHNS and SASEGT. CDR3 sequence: CASSKGFSGELFF. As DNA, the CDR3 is TGTGCCAGCAGCAAAGGGTTCTCCGGGGAGCTGTTTTTT.

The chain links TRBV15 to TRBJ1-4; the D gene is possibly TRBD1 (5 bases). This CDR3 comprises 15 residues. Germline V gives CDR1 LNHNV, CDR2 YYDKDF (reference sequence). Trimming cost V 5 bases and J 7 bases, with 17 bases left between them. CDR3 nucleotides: TGTGCCACCAGCGGTTGGGACCTAATAGGTGAAAAACTGTTTTTT. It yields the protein CATSGWDLIGEKLFF.

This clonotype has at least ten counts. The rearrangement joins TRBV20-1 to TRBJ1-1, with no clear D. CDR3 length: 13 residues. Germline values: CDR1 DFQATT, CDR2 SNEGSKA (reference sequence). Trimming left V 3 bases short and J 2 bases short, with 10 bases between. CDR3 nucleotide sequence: TGCAGTGCTAGTCACCCAGTAAACACTGAAGCTTTCTTT. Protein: CSASHPVNTEAFF.

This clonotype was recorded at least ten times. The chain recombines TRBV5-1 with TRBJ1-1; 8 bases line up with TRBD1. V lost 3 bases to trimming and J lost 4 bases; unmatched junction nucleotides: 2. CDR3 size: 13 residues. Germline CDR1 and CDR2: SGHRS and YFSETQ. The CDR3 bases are TGCGCCAGCAGCTGGACAGGGAGCACTGAAGCTTTCTTT. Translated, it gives CASSWTGSTEAFF.

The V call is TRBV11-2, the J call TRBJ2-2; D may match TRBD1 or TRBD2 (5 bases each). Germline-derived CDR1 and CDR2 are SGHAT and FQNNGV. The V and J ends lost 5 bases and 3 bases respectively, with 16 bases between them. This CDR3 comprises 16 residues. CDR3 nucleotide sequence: TGTGCCAGCAGCCCAGGGTTATCGGGGTACACCGGGGAGCTGTTTTTT. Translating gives CASSPGLSGYTGELFF.

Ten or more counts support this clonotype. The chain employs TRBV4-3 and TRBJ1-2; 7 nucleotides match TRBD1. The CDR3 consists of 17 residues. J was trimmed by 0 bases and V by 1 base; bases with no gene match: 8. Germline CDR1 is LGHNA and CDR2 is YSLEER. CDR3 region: CASSQALGQLANYGYTF. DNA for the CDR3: TGCGCCAGCAGCCAAGCCCTGGGACAGTTAGCTAACTATGGCTACACCTTC.